Listed here is a single T cell receptor beta chain. Its antigen target is currently unknown. No clone much larger than this one lies a single base away; base qualities are absent. Participants in the prospective study were aged about 18 to 95 years, lived in some 24 United States geographic areas, and enrolled through a virtual design. To assign participants to cohorts, the prospective study relied on clinical history that participants themselves reported in a screening survey and a study questionnaire. A participant counted as exposed if, within 2 weeks of entering the study, that participant had been in contact with someone who had a PCR-confirmed or clinician-diagnosed COVID-19 case. In the prospective study, mobile phlebotomists collected whole blood, serum and a nasopharyngeal or oropharyngeal swab from each participant. Additional blood draws and questionnaires over an approximately two-month period could optionally be provided by prospective study participants. Before DNA extraction, prospective study blood samples were shipped either frozen or at room temperature.

TCRbeta CDR3 regions were amplified from genomic DNA by means of the immunoSEQ Assay, a bias-controlled multiplex PCR. The study's processing was this. Nucleated cell counts per sample were estimated from amplification of reference gene primers within the assay. Sequence reads were collapsed and filtered to measure the absolute abundance of every unique TCRbeta CDR3 rearrangement. For each sample, productive Simpson clonality was calculated as the square root of Simpson's diversity index over productive rearrangements. TCRdb provides this immuneACCESS table in a form limited to in-frame rearrangements. Some clones are lacking; in checked studies, under half of them reflect an unresolved V gene, and why the rest are absent is not known. The V and J calls and clone size are taken from that table; D and trimming were inferred from the DNA. Recorded for this sample are some 270,000 clones; about 85% of them occurred a single time. The ten top clones hold roughly 6.7% of the sample.

This sample was taken from a study of blood T cell repertoires in COVID-19 (dated by TCRdb to 2020 to 2021). About the study as a whole: Samples covering the acute and convalescent phases of COVID-19 were provided by collaborators in the United States, Italy and Spain. Deeply sampled blood TCRbeta repertoires from subjects exposed to, actively infected with, or recovered from COVID-19 were included in the dataset. The samples were drawn from two sources: the first 160 participants of the ongoing ImmuneRACE study, and approximately 1,300 subjects contributed by 6 global collaborators. The sample metadata nearly always contained a de-identified subject ID, COVID-19 status, age in years and sex. The repertoires were released in a freely available public database intended as a resource for research on the immune response to SARS-CoV-2. The prospective study material was composed of cDNA or gDNA derived from T cells, B-cell-depleted T cells, or PBMCs. Where available, HLA class I and class II types were taken from metadata supplied by the sample provider and were not determined by assay-based typing. Study-wide conclusions, independent of this receptor: Clinical and demographic metadata were provided uncurated, with the amount varying by source and participant.

From the cysteine up to the phenylalanine, the CDR3 has a length of 16 residues. Only CDR3 DNA is held: 48 bases, read in frame from base 1. Via the germline V gene (reference sequence), CDR1 is LGHDT and CDR2 YNNKEL. V trim: 5 bases; J trim: 3 bases; unmatched bases: 7. Material for sequencing was PBMCs or T cells enriched from blood (not recorded which). The chain uses TRBV3-1 (or the pseudogene TRBV3-2) and TRBJ2-5, with 12 bases matching TRBD1. The TCR sequence derives from a woman between 50 and 59 years old who had been exposed to COVID-19. The CDR3 in this case is CASSYGTGGGEETQYF. The DNA sequence follows: TGTGCCAGCAGCTATGGGACAGGGGGCGGGGAAGAGACCCAGTACTTC.